This is a list of T cell receptor beta chains from one sample in a study of T cell repertoires in aging, cancer and after chemotherapy. TCRdb re-derived calls from the multiplex PCR reads in MiXCR, one entry per CDR3 protein. Among several thousand distinct CDR3 sequences, 44% were seen once, and the ten largest hold roughly 7%. Sequences were obtained from blood. These receptors were obtained from a human donor with a blood cancer. The CDR3 runs from the conserved cysteine through the conserved F or W. A D gene is named only where the DNA matches it firmly. A clone size is listed for some rows: how often the clone was seen (once, few, many), or a class if it is expanded.

>-|TRBV11-1|TRBJ1-3|few
TGTGCCAGCAGCTCCTGGACAGATCCCGGAAACACCATATATTTT
CASSSWTDPGNTIYF
>-|TRBV5-1|TRBJ1-2|-
TGCGCCAGCGCTCCAGGGCATGATGGCTACACCTTC
CASAPGHDGYTF
>-|TRBV30|TRBJ1-3|-
TGTGCCTGGAGCCTAGGGAGTGGAAACACCATATATTTT
CAWSLGSGNTIYF
>-|TRBV18|TRBJ2-5|-
TGTGCCAGCTCACCTGCAGGGGCCTATCAAGAGACCCAGTATTTC
CASSPAGAYQETQYF
>TRBD2|TRBV7-6|TRBJ2-3|-
TGTGCCAGCAGCCTACAACTAGCGGGGGGGGGGGATACGCAGTATTTT
CASSLQLAGGGDTQYF
>TRBD1|TRBV20-1|TRBJ1-5|-
TGCAGTGCTAGAGATTTTGGGACAGGGGTCGGGCCCCAGCATTTT
CSARDFGTGVGPQHF
>-|TRBV12-3/TRBV12-4|TRBJ2-3|-
TGTGCCAGCAGCCCCAACCTTGGCGGGGGCACAGATACGCAGTATTTT
CASSPNLGGGTDTQYF
>-|TRBV18|TRBJ2-5|-
TGTGCCAGCTCACCACTTCCCGGCGAGACCCAGTACTTC
CASSPLPGETQYF
>-|TRBV28|TRBJ1-6|-
TGTGCCAGCAGACCCCAGATCAATAATTCACCCCTCCACTTT
CASRPQINNSPLHF
>-|TRBV7-2|TRBJ1-2|-
TGTGCCAGCAGCTCCCAACAGCTAGGTAACTATGGCTACACCTTC
CASSSQQLGNYGYTF
>-|TRBV7-2|TRBJ2-3|-
TGTGCCAGCAGCTTAGCGGGGGGCACAGATACGCAGTATTTT
CASSLAGGTDTQYF
>-|TRBV10-3|TRBJ2-1|-
TGTTCCTATGGGGAATCAAGCTCCTACAATGAGCAGTTCTTC
CSYGESSSYNEQFF
>-|TRBV19|TRBJ2-2|few
TGTGCCAGTCTTGGTTCCGGGGTTTACACCGGGGAGCTGTTTTTT
CASLGSGVYTGELFF
>-|TRBV30|TRBJ1-1|few
TGTGCCTGGAGTGTAGGCTACGGCACTGAAGCTTTCTTT
CAWSVGYGTEAFF
>TRBD2|TRBV12-3/TRBV12-4|TRBJ2-1|-
TGTGCCAGCAGCCTCGGACTAGCGGGAGAAGGTGAGCAGTTCTTC
CASSLGLAGEGEQFF
>-|TRBV29-1|TRBJ2-5|medium-sized
TGCAGCGTAAGGAGAATCCAAGAGACCCAGTACTTC
CSVRRIQETQYF
>-|TRBV11-1|TRBJ2-1|-
TGCGCCACGCAGAGGGACGGGAGCTCCTACAATGAGCAGTTCTTC
CATQRDGSSYNEQFF
>-|TRBV18|TRBJ2-3|-
TGTGCCAGCTCACCACCGGGGGGGCCTAGCACAGATACGCAGTATTTT
CASSPPGGPSTDTQYF
>-|TRBV6-6|TRBJ2-2|few
TGTGCCAGCAGCGGTCAGGGGAGCACCGGGGAGCTGTTTTTT
CASSGQGSTGELFF
>-|TRBV19|TRBJ1-2|-
TGTGCCAGTAGGGGGGAAGGCTTCTATGGCTACACCTTC
CASRGEGFYGYTF
>-|TRBV5-6|TRBJ2-7|few
TGTGCCAGCAGCGGCTATGGGGCCTACGAGCAGTACTTC
CASSGYGAYEQYF
>TRBD1|TRBV6-1|TRBJ2-6|few
TGTGCCAGCAGTGCCCGGACAGGTACTGGGGCCAACGTCCTGACTTTC
CASSARTGTGANVLTF
>-|TRBV5-1|TRBJ2-1|-
TGCGCCAGCAGCTCGGTGACGGAGTACAATGAGCAGTTCTTC
CASSSVTEYNEQFF
>-|TRBV6-1|TRBJ1-5|-
TGTGCCAGCAGTGAAAGGGGTCAGCCCCAGCATTTT
CASSERGQPQHF
>TRBD1|TRBV10-3|TRBJ2-6|few
TGTGCCATCAAGGGACAGGGATCTGGGGCCAACGTCCTGACTTTC
CAIKGQGSGANVLTF
>-|TRBV30|TRBJ1-3|-
TGTGCCTGGAGTCGGGGTTCTGGAAACACCATATATTTT
CAWSRGSGNTIYF
>TRBD2|TRBV5-4|TRBJ2-7|-
TGCGCCAGCAGCCCGGGTGGCCTAGCGGGAGTCGAGCAGTACTTC
CASSPGGLAGVEQYF
>TRBD1|TRBV6-1|TRBJ2-3|few
TGTGCCAGCAGTGAAACCGGGACAGGGATTCAGTATTTT
CASSETGTGIQYF
>-|TRBV30|TRBJ2-3|medium-sized
TGTGCCTGGAGTGTAGGGCAGGGGCCAGATACGCAGTATTTT
CAWSVGQGPDTQYF
>-|TRBV18|TRBJ2-6|few
TGCGCCAGCAGTGATAGTGTCGGGGTTCCCCCCTCTGGGGCCAACGTCCTGACTTTC
CASSDSVGVPPSGANVLTF
>-|TRBV29-1|TRBJ1-1|-
TGCAGCGTCTTACAGGGTACTGAAGCTTTCTTT
CSVLQGTEAFF
>TRBD1|TRBV30|TRBJ1-6|medium-sized
TGTGCCTGGAACAGGGGGCTCAATTCACCCCTCCACTTT
CAWNRGLNSPLHF
>TRBD2|TRBV20-1|TRBJ2-1|-
TGCAGTGCTAGAGACCTCTTGCTAGCGGGGGGTCGTAATGAGCAGTTCTTC
CSARDLLLAGGRNEQFF
>-|TRBV12-3/TRBV12-4|TRBJ2-2|few
TGTGCCAGCAGTCGATCGGGAATCGGGGAGCTGTTTTTT
CASSRSGIGELFF
>TRBD1|TRBV12-3/TRBV12-4|TRBJ2-5|few
TGTGCCAGCAGTTTAGCGGGACAGGGCCAAGAGACCCAGTACTTC
CASSLAGQGQETQYF
>-|TRBV12-3/TRBV12-4|TRBJ1-5|-
TGTGCCAGCCGACAGGACGGCAATCAGCCCCAGCATTTT
CASRQDGNQPQHF
>TRBD2|TRBV12-3/TRBV12-4|TRBJ2-3|-
TGTGCCAGCAGTTTTCTAGCGGGAGATACGCAGTATTTT
CASSFLAGDTQYF
>-|TRBV5-4|TRBJ2-7|once
TGTGCCAGCAGCAACCCGGACGTCCGGAAGCAGTACTTC
CASSNPDVRKQYF
>-|TRBV6-2/TRBV6-3|TRBJ2-7|-
TGTGCCAGCAGTTACCGAGCGACAGTGCTGTACTTC
CASSYRATVLYF
>-|TRBV5-6|TRBJ1-6|-
TGTGCCAGCAGCTTACGGGCTACGCTGGGCAATTCACCCCTCCACTTT
CASSLRATLGNSPLHF
>-|TRBV6-6|TRBJ2-1|few
TGTGCCAGCAGTTACGGCCTAGCTTCCAATGAGCAGTTCTTC
CASSYGLASNEQFF
>-|TRBV15|TRBJ2-5|-
TGTGCCACCAGCAGAGTTGGCCGGGGAGAGACCCAGTACTTC
CATSRVGRGETQYF
>-|TRBV7-6|TRBJ2-5|-
TGTGCCAGCAGCTTCCCACGCGTGACAGGCCAAGAGACCCAGTACTTC
CASSFPRVTGQETQYF
>TRBD2|TRBV27|TRBJ2-2|medium-sized
TGTGCCACCCAGGGAGGGGTCGGGGAGCTGTTTTTT
CATQGGVGELFF
>-|TRBV7-6|TRBJ2-2|medium-sized
TGTGCCAGCAGCTTCGGGGCGAACACCGGGGAGCTGTTTTTT
CASSFGANTGELFF
>-|TRBV15|TRBJ2-1|-
TGTGCCACCAGCAGTTTCCCGGGACATTACAATGAGCAGTTCTTC
CATSSFPGHYNEQFF
>TRBD2|TRBV6-2/TRBV6-3|TRBJ2-1|-
TGTGCCAGCAGTGCACGGGGGGTCGACGAAGCAGGGCACGATGAGCAGTTCTTC
CASSARGVDEAGHDEQFF
>TRBD1|TRBV20-1|TRBJ1-2|once
TGCAGTGCTAGCCAGACAGGGACTGGCGGCTACACCTTC
CSASQTGTGGYTF
>-|TRBV5-4|TRBJ2-5|few
TGTGCCAGCAGCTCCGGAGAGCGAGAGACCCAGTACTTC
CASSSGERETQYF